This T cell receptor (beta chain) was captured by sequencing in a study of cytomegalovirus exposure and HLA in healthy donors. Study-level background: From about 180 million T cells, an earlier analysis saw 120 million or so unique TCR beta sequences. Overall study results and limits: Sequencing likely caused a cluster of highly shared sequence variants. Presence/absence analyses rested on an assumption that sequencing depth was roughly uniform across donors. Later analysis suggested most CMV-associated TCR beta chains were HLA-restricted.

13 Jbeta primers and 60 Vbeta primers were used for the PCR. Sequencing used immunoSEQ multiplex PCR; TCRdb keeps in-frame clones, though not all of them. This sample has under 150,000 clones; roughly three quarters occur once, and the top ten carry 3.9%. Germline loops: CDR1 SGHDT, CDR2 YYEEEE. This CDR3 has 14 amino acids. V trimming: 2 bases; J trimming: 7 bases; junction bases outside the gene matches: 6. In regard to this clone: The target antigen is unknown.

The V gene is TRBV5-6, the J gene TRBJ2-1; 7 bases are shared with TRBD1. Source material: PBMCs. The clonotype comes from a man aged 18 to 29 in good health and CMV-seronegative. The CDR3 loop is CASSFRQGWNEQFF. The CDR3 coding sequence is TGTGCCAGCAGCTTTCGACAGGGATGGAATGAGCAGTTCTTC.